This is a list of T cell receptor beta chains from one sample in a study of CD8+ T cells in alopecia areata. Sequencing used immunoSEQ multiplex PCR; TCRdb keeps in-frame clones, though not all of them. This table holds 210,000 or so clones, approximately 67% found once. Here the sequenced sample was CD4+ T cells sorted from blood, taken at week 44, from a patient treated with tofacitinib. All receptors derive from a human donor with alopecia areata. Each CDR3 is given with its conserved first and last residue. Each record gives: clone size, D gene, V gene, J gene, CDR3 DNA, CDR3 protein. A D gene is named only where the DNA matches it firmly. Some rows mark clone size as missing; the rest say once, few, many or name a class of expanded clone.

.	.	TRBV30	TRBJ1-2	TGTGCCTGGAGTTTTGGGGCCGGCTACACCTTC	CAWSFGAGYTF
.	.	TRBV2	TRBJ2-3	TGTGCCAGCAGTGAAGCCGCCTGGGGTACGCAGTATTTT	CASSEAAWGTQYF
.	.	TRBV5-1	TRBJ1-1	TGCGCCAGCAGCTCCGGACACATGAACACTGAAGCTTTCTTT	CASSSGHMNTEAFF
.	TRBD1	TRBV29-1	TRBJ1-1	TGCAGCGTGTGGGACAGGACGCTAAACACTGAAGCTTTCTTT	CSVWDRTLNTEAFF
.	.	TRBV5-1	TRBJ1-1	TGCGCCAGCAGCTTGGGATCGGCAACCATGAACACTGAAGCTTTCTTT	CASSLGSATMNTEAFF
.	.	TRBV11-2	TRBJ2-5	TGTGCCAGCAGCTTGATGATGATCGCAGAGACCCAGTACTTC	CASSLMMIAETQYF
few	.	TRBV9	TRBJ1-1	TGTGCCAGCAGCGTAGATAGCTTCGGGGAAGCTTTCTTT	CASSVDSFGEAFF
once	.	TRBV29-1	TRBJ1-1	TGCAGCGTTGAAGTAAGTACAGGTGAAGCTTTCTTT	CSVEVSTGEAFF
.	.	TRBV4-3	TRBJ1-1	TGCGCCAGCAGCCAAGATTACAGGATAAAGAACACTGAAGCTTTCTTT	CASSQDYRIKNTEAFF
.	.	TRBV5-1	TRBJ2-3	TGCGCCAGCAGCCCCCACTTCTCAGATACGCAGTATTTT	CASSPHFSDTQYF
.	.	TRBV29-1	TRBJ2-1	TGCAGCGTTGAAGATCACGTGGGCGTCTCCTACAATGAGCAGTTCTTC	CSVEDHVGVSYNEQFF
.	.	TRBV29-1	TRBJ2-7	TGCAGCGTTGGTGGGTCCAGGGGAGACGAGCAGTACTTC	CSVGGSRGDEQYF
.	TRBD1	TRBV25-1	TRBJ2-3	TGTGCCAGCAGTGATCGGACAGGCCCAGATACGCAGTATTTT	CASSDRTGPDTQYF
.	TRBD2	TRBV29-1	TRBJ2-3	TGCAGCGCCCCGTTGACTAGCGGGGGCCCCACAGATACGCAGTATTTT	CSAPLTSGGPTDTQYF
once	.	TRBV30	TRBJ1-5	TGTGCCTGGAGTGTAAGCGGTTATCAGCCCCAGCATTTT	CAWSVSGYQPQHF
.	.	TRBV7-8	TRBJ1-1	TGTGCCAGCAGCCCCGACCGGGGTTGGGGCACTGAAGCTTTCTTT	CASSPDRGWGTEAFF
.	TRBD1	TRBV5-1	TRBJ1-6	TGCGCCAGCAGCTCGACAGGGACACCCTATAATTCACCCCTCCACTTT	CASSSTGTPYNSPLHF
.	TRBD2	TRBV9	TRBJ2-5	TGTGCCAGCAGCGTAGATTTGGCGGGGGGGACCCGGGAGACCCAGTACTTC	CASSVDLAGGTRETQYF
many	.	TRBV2	TRBJ1-2	TGTGCCAGCAGTGATGAAGGGAACTATGGCTACACCTTC	CASSDEGNYGYTF
.	.	TRBV29-1	TRBJ2-7	TGCAGCGTTGGCGACCGTGGGTCCTACGAGCAGTACTTC	CSVGDRGSYEQYF
.	.	TRBV29-1	TRBJ1-1	TGCAGCGTTGAAGATCTTAGGGGTCGAGTAGCTTTCTTT	CSVEDLRGRVAFF
once	TRBD1	TRBV5-1	TRBJ2-7	TGCGCCAGCTCCCGACAAGGGGACAGGGGCGCCTACGAGCAGTACTTC	CASSRQGDRGAYEQYF
.	TRBD1	TRBV25-1	TRBJ1-2	TGTGCCAGCAGTGTCGGGACAGGGGGCCAAGGCTACACCTTC	CASSVGTGGQGYTF
.	TRBD1	TRBV7-7	TRBJ2-2	TGTGCCAGCAGCCTACAGGGGGCCGGTACCGGGGAGCTGTTTTTT	CASSLQGAGTGELFF
.	.	TRBV5-1	TRBJ1-2	TGCGCCAGCAGCTTGGAAGACGGAAATAACTATGGCTACACCTTC	CASSLEDGNNYGYTF
once	TRBD1	TRBV18	TRBJ1-1	TGTGCCAGCTCAATGGACAGGGCTCCTCCTGAAGCTTTCTTT	CASSMDRAPPEAFF
.	.	TRBV7-9	TRBJ2-7	TGTGCCAGCAGCTCTTGGGGAGCCAGCTCCTACGAGCAGTACTTC	CASSSWGASSYEQYF
.	.	TRBV15	TRBJ1-1	TGTGCCACCAGCAGAGTAGCGAGGGCGAACACTGAAGCTTTCTTT	CATSRVARANTEAFF
.	TRBD1	TRBV7-7	TRBJ2-2	TGTGCCAGCAGCTTAGTGGCAGGGGGCAAAGGGGAGCTGCTTTTT	CASSLVAGGKGELLF
.	.	TRBV4-3	TRBJ2-1	TGCGCCAGCAGCCAAGATTGGGATAATGAGCAGTTCTTC	CASSQDWDNEQFF
.	TRBD2	TRBV11-2	TRBJ2-1	TGTGCCAGCACCCTATCCGGCGGGAGGGGGTTGAATGAGCAGTTCTTC	CASTLSGGRGLNEQFF
.	.	TRBV2	TRBJ1-5	TGTGCCAGCAGATCCGGGACATTTGTGGGCAATCAGCCCCAGCATTTT	CASRSGTFVGNQPQHF
few	.	TRBV9	TRBJ1-1	TGTGCCAGCAGCGTTACTCCGGGAAAAGGGATGGCTGAAGCTTTCTTT	CASSVTPGKGMAEAFF
.	.	TRBV27	TRBJ1-5	TGTGCCAGCAGTTTTGTGAGCAATCAGCCCCAGCATTTT	CASSFVSNQPQHF
few	.	TRBV29-1	TRBJ1-2	TGCAGCGTCCGACGGGGAGATACCCTTGGCTACACCTTC	CSVRRGDTLGYTF
.	.	TRBV30	TRBJ1-4	TGTGCCCAGTGGTCAGGGCGAAAACTGTTTTTT	CAQWSGRKLFF
few	.	TRBV2	TRBJ1-2	TGTGCCAGCAGCATAGTCCGGGACGGTGATGGCTACACCTTC	CASSIVRDGDGYTF
.	.	TRBV4-3	TRBJ1-1	TGCGCCAGCAGCCAATCCCGGAACACTGAAGCTTTCTTT	CASSQSRNTEAFF
.	.	TRBV25-1	TRBJ1-1	TGTGCCAGCAGTGAATCAAAGGGGAACACTGAAGCTTTCTTT	CASSESKGNTEAFF
.	.	TRBV7-2	TRBJ2-1	TGTGCCAGCAGCCGGTCCCACAATGAGCAGTTCTTC	CASSRSHNEQFF
few	.	TRBV4-3	TRBJ2-2	TGCGCCAGCAGCCAAGATTGGGCGAACACCGGGGAGCTGTTTTTT	CASSQDWANTGELFF
.	.	TRBV30	TRBJ2-2	TGTGCCTGGAGGAGACAGGCGAACACCGGGGAGCTGTTTTTT	CAWRRQANTGELFF
.	TRBD2	TRBV14	TRBJ2-1	TGTGCCAGCAGCCCCGCCCGGGGGGGCTTCAATGAGCAGTTCTTC	CASSPARGGFNEQFF
.	TRBD2	TRBV29-1	TRBJ2-5	TGCAGCGTTGATCGGGCGGGGGGGCATGGAGAGACCCAGTACTTC	CSVDRAGGHGETQYF
.	.	TRBV30	TRBJ1-2	TGTGCCTGGAGTGTACTGAATCTGGATAATGGCTACACCTTC	CAWSVLNLDNGYTF
once	TRBD1	TRBV7-2	TRBJ1-2	TGTGCCAGCAGCTTGCGTCAGGGGGCTGATGGCTACACCTTC	CASSLRQGADGYTF
.	.	TRBV30	TRBJ2-1	TGTGCCTGGAGTCAATTACTGGCGGGACCCAATGAGCAGTTCTTC	CAWSQLLAGPNEQFF
few	.	TRBV29-1	TRBJ2-2	TGCAGCGTTGTTGGTCCGGGTACCACCGGGGAGCTGTTTTTT	CSVVGPGTTGELFF
few	.	TRBV6-5	TRBJ2-3	TGTGCCAGCAGTTACGGGGTAGCATCAGATACGCAGTATTTT	CASSYGVASDTQYF
many	.	TRBV28	TRBJ2-7	TGTGCCAGCAGCGGGGGGCGGGGCATCGAGCAGTACTTC	CASSGGRGIEQYF